One T cell receptor (beta chain) is described in this entry. The specificity of this receptor is unknown. Base quality data are lacking; no much larger clone is found one base away. The protocol used for the library was the immunoSEQ multiplex PCR assay. The multiplex PCR relied on a mix of 60 forward primers for TCR Vbeta segments and 13 reverse primers for TCR Jbeta segments. Amplification of the CDR3 region of rearranged TCR beta genes was performed with a multiplex PCR assay on genomic DNA. On the Illumina HiSeq System, the amplified TCR beta libraries were sequenced as 87-base-pair reads. The authors processed their data as follows. Across the roughly 640 repertoires, a later analysis counted roughly 77 million unique TCR beta chains, some 11 million of which were shared by at least two donors. A nearest-neighbor algorithm error-corrected the raw reads and collapsed the reads into unique sequences, merging closely related sequences to remove PCR and sequencing errors. To assign V, D and J gene segments, CDR3 sequences were aligned to IMGT reference sequences. For a sequence to be retained, a match of at least six nucleotides to both a V gene segment and a J gene segment was required. Rearrangements were classified as productive when the CDR3 lacked stop codons and remained in frame with V and J, and all other rearrangements were classified as non-productive. Following IMGT convention, CDR3 was defined as the stretch from the second conserved V-encoded cysteine to the conserved J-encoded phenylalanine. The earlier analysis of about 530 of the donors excluded any sequence lacking an unambiguous match to a single V gene segment. An earlier analysis of 500 to 600 of the donors classified V segments as functional when productive rearrangements were above 56.7% and as segregating when the standard deviation between donors was above 5%. A statistical classification framework was built to diagnose cytomegalovirus status from the catalog of TCR beta chain sequences. A later analysis assigned V and J genes by comparing TCR nucleotide sequences with IMGT/GENE-DB human TR gene sequences. Using the TCRdist pipeline, a later analysis assigned CDR3 sequences along with most-parsimonious VDJ recombination scenarios. In a later analysis, each TCR beta chain was defined by its CDR3 amino acid sequence together with its V-gene family, and reads without a unique V-gene family were excluded. To address suspected cross-contamination and a sequencing artifact, a later analysis removed several hundred highly shared, low-generation-probability nucleotide sequences. For each public chain, a later analysis derived a clonal expansion index from normalized ranks of inferred template counts within each repertoire. In a later analysis, generation probabilities were computed using a VDJ recombination model fitted to out-of-frame rearrangements, and the results were checked against IGoR. A later analysis scored TCR-TCR, TCR-HLA and TCR-CMV co-occurrence with hypergeometric tests, applying a repertoire-size bias correction to TCR pairs. To estimate false discovery rates, a later analysis permuted the HLA or CMV assignments 20 times. In a later analysis, co-occurring TCRs were grouped with DBSCAN, and TCRdist sequence similarity was added when clustering was performed within HLA-allele-positive subsets. Co-occurrence clustering excluded repertoires with fewer than 30,000 or more than 120,000 public chains, plus five with anomalous nucleotide sharing. This is the immuneACCESS table as TCRdb keeps it, with only in-frame sequences that have V and J called. A part of the clones is gone; compared with another copy, unresolved V genes explain less than half, and the rest is unexplained. Clonal size and the V and J genes are those of that table, whereas D and trimming came from the DNA. This sample is represented by under 200,000 clones; over 60% of them were singletons. The ten largest clonotypes hold roughly 13% of the sample.

The data belong to a study of cytomegalovirus exposure and HLA in healthy donors (dated by TCRdb to about 2017). At the level of the whole study: According to an earlier analysis of a few hundred of the donors, about 180 million T cells yielded 117 million unique TCR beta sequences and about 300 Gb of sequence data. An early release that covered some 640 HLA-typed donors contained about 300 gigabases of sequencing data and 75 million to 100 million unique TCR sequences. Of the roughly 390 genotyped donors, approximately 83% fell in the genetic ancestry cluster associated with self-reported Caucasian donors. The aim of the study was to test whether cataloging public T cell receptors could identify signatures of past pathogen exposure. Using immunosequencing, the study profiled T cell repertoires from approximately 700 subjects and related those repertoires to cytomegalovirus serostatus. Along with the roughly 610-subject first cohort, a separate validation cohort of over a hundred different subjects was used. To predict cytomegalovirus infection status, the study brought together high-throughput TCR immunosequencing, statistical association of individual TCRs with disease status, and machine learning. A later analysis re-analyzed previously published TCR beta repertoires from approximately 670 donors and added high-resolution HLA genotyping to study TCR occurrence patterns. The later analysis used no new phenotypic data to find candidate immune exposures, relying instead on TCR beta sequences and their occurrence across donors. An earlier analysis of 500 to 650 of the donors applied high-throughput TCR beta sequencing to assess whether each TCR beta V gene segment acted as functional or pseudogenic. Donor age, sex, ethnicity and CMV serostatus were compiled together with the repertoire data. In a later genetic analysis, genome-wide SNP genotypes for about 55% of the roughly 700 donors were used, and that subset was treated as a discovery cohort. Every discovery cohort repertoire had been produced on one sequencing platform. Both class I and class II loci were covered by HLA typing, at four-digit resolution. The number of donors typed differed by locus, with about 629-640 for A, B, C, DRB1 and DQB1, approximately 500 for DQA1, about 610 for DPA1, and 472 for DPB1. Roughly 5 DR-DQ haplotypes were handled as single units for association and clustering because linkage in the cohort was strong. On average, roughly 240,000 unique TCR beta nucleotide sequences were sequenced per donor among 398 genotyped donors of the cohort, with approximately 18% of those sequences being non-productive. Results and caveats for the whole study, not just this receptor: Assigning TCR associations to individual alleles was difficult when HLA alleles, especially DR and DQ, strongly co-occurred. Most CMV-associated TCR beta chains appeared to be HLA-restricted in a later analysis, and the HLA associations seemed to be driven largely by CMV exposure. The study listed 150 to 200 TCR beta chains as associated with cytomegalovirus. In a later analysis, several top co-occurrence clusters were reported to appear linked to parvovirus B19, influenza, CMV and Epstein-Barr virus. A few of the identified cytomegalovirus-associated TCR beta chains were confirmed in vitro to be specific for cytomegalovirus antigens. A further reported finding was that TCR beta sequences accurately predicted the HLA-A and HLA-B alleles for most subjects in the first cohort. The 87-base-pair reads could not distinguish some IMGT-functional V segments, including TRBV6-2 and TRBV6-3, so those segments were excluded. Correlated functional status among segregating V segments might be attributable to linkage disequilibrium, but an unknown experimental factor could not be ruled out. In a later analysis, the rate of TCR association differed among HLA loci, with DRB1 alleles having the most associated TCRs and HLA-C alleles having the fewest. The sequencing pipeline was judged likely to have produced a cluster of highly shared sequence variants as a technical artifact. In an earlier analysis of fewer than 700 of the donors, most TCR beta V segments appeared in productive rearrangements about 87% or about 30% of the time, broadly matching IMGT annotations. CMV serostatus was the only immune exposure information available for the cohort. Presence/absence analyses assumed roughly uniform sequencing depth across donors, an assumption that may not hold. A later analysis found that HLA-associated TCR beta chains were more clonally expanded and had lower generation probabilities than equally common non-associated chains. In a later analysis, some 18,000 TCR beta sequences were associated with specific HLA alleles at a false discovery rate of 0.05. Most TCR sequences were seen in very few donors, while some public TCRs were found in many individuals. Because HLA typing was unavailable for some donors at each locus, only the typed subset was used in association tests. This cohort had only TCR beta chains sequenced, and the lack of alpha or paired-chain data limited which features could be detected. In both the original and validation cohorts, the classifier was reported to diagnose cytomegalovirus status with high specificity and sensitivity. In a later genetic analysis, fewer N-insertions in productive TCRs were reported among donors in an Asian-associated ancestry cluster than the roughly 670-donor mean. The earlier analysis of some 560 of the donors excluded some 15 rarely observed V segments, including chromosome 9 orphons, because counts were too low. According to the authors, the approach could potentially be generalized to other disease states and immunological phenotypes. V-gene and J-gene trimming of TCR beta chains was associated with a missense DCLRE1C variant in a later genetic analysis, and the association was replicated in an independent cohort.

CDR1 and CDR2 are drawn from the germline V gene: MDHEN, SYDVKM. Trimming leaves V shorter by 7 bases and J shorter by 5 bases, with the junction holding 9 bases beyond the gene matches. The CDR3, from cysteine to phenylalanine, totals 15 residues. Here the CDR3 DNA is all that survives: 45 bases in frame from base 1. The cohort consisted of approximately 670 healthy bone marrow donors. At the time of sampling, every cohort member was nominally healthy, though immune exposures that went unrecorded were likely present. The donor was CMV seropositive and was included in the group of some 290 seropositive cohort members. Every donor gave a peripheral blood sample, and the peripheral blood mononuclear cells from that sample were used for TCR beta sequencing. Genomic DNA extraction from the blood cell samples was performed with the Qiagen DNeasy Blood Extraction Kit.

The sample comprised PBMCs. The TCR originated in a man aged 50 to 60 in good health and CMV-seropositive. The V and J genes are TRBV28 and TRBJ2-7, with 12 bases in between that match TRBD2. The DNA sequence is given as TGTGCCAGCACCCTCACGAGGACTAGCGGGGACGAGCAGTACTTC. Protein translation: CASTLTRTSGDEQYF.